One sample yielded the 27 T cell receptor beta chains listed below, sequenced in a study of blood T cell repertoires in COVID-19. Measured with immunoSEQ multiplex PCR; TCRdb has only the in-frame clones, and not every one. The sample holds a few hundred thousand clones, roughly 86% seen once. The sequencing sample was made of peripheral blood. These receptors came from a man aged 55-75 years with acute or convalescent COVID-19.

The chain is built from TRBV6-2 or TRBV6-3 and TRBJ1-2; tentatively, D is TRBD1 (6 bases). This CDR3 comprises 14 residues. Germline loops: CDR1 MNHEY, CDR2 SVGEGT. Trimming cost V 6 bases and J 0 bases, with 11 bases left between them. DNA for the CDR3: TGTGCCAGCAGCCCGGACAGCGCTAACTATGGCTACACCTTC. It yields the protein CASSPDSANYGYTF.

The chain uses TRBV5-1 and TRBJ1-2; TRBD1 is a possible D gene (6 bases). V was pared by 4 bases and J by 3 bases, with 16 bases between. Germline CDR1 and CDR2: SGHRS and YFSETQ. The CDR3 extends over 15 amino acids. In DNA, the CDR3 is TGCGCCAGCAGCAGGGACACCGTAGGACACTATGGCTACACCTTC. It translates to CASSRDTVGHYGYTF.

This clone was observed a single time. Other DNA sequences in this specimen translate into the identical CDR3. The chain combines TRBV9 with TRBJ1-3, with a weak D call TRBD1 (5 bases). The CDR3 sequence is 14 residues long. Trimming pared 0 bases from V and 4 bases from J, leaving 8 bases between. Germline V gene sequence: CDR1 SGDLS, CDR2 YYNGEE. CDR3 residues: CASSVAGGGNTIYF. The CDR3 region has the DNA TGTGCCAGCAGCGTAGCCGGGGGGGGAAACACCATATATTTT.

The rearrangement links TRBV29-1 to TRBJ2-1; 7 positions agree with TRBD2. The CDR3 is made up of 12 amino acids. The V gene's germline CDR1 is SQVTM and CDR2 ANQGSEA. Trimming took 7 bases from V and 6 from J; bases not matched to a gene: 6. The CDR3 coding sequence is TGCAGCGCCAGGACTAGTGGCAATGAGCAGTTCTTC. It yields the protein CSARTSGNEQFF.

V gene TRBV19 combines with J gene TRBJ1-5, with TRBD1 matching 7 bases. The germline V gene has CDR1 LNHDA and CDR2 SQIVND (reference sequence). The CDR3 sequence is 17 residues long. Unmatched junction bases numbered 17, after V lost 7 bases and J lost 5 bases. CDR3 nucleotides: TGTGCCAGTACCTACGACCAAACAGGGGTAGTATATCAGCCCCAGCATTTT. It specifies CASTYDQTGVVYQPQHF.

The CDR3 loop is CASSQGEGRTYNEQFF. CDR3 bases: TGCGCCAGCAGCCAAGGGGAGGGGCGGACCTACAATGAGCAGTTCTTC. The V and J genes are TRBV4-1 and TRBJ2-1; TRBD2 matches 7 bases. Germline CDR1 is MGHRA and CDR2 is YSYEKL. This CDR3 is built from 16 residues. The V gene end was trimmed by 1 base and the J gene end by 2 bases; junction bases not matched to a gene: 5.

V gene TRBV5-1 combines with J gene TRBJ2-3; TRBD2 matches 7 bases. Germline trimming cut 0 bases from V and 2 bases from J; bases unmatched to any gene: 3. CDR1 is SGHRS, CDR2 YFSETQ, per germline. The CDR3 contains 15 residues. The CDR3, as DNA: TGCGCCAGCAGCTTGGTGGGGGGGAACACAGATACGCAGTATTTT. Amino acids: CASSLVGGNTDTQYF.

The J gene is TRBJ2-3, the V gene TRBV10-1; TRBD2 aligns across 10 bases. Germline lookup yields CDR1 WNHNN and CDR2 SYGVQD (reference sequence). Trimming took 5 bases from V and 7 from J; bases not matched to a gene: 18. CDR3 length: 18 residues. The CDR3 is CASSPVGIAGGPPYTQYF. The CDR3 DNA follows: TGCGCCAGCAGTCCAGTTGGGATAGCGGGGGGCCCACCCTATACGCAGTATTTT.

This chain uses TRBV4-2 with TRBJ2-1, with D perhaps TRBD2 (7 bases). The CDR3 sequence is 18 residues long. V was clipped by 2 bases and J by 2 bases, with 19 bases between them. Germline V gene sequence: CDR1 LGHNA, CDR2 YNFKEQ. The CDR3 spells CASSQKRSAGGPYNEQFF. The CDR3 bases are TGTGCCAGCAGCCAAAAACGATCCGCCGGGGGGCCCTACAATGAGCAGTTCTTC.

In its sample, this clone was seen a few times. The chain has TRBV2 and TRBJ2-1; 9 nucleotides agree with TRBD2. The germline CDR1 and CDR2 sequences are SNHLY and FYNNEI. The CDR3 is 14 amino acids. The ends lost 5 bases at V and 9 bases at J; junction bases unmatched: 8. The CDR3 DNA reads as TGTGCCAGCAGTCCAGGGACTAGCTTGAGTGAGCAGTTCTTC. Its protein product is CASSPGTSLSEQFF. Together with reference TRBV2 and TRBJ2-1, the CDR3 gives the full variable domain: EPEVTQTPSHQVTQMGQEVILRCVPISNHLYFYWYRQILGQKVEFLVSFYNNEISEKSEIFDDQFSVERPDGSNFTLKIRSTKLEDSAMYFCASSPGTSLSEQFFGPGTRLTVL.

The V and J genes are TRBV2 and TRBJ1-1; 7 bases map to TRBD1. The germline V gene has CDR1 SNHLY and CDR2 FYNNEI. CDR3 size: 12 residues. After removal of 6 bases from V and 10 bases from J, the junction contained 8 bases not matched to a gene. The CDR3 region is CASRGQELGAFF. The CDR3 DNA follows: TGTGCCAGCAGAGGACAGGAACTCGGAGCTTTCTTT.

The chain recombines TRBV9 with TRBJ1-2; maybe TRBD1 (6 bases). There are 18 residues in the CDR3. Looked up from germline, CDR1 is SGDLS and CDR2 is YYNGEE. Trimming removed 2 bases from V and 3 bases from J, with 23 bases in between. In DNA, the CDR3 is TGTGCCAGCAGCGTGAGCTCCGGGGCTCTGGGGGGGCACTATGGCTACACCTTC. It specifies CASSVSSGALGGHYGYTF.

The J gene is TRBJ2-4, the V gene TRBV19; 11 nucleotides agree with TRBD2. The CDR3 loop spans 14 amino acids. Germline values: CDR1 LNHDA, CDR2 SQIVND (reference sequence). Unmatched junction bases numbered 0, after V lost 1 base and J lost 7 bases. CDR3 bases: TGTGCCAGTAGTATAGGACTAGCGGGGAACATTCAGTACTTC. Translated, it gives CASSIGLAGNIQYF.

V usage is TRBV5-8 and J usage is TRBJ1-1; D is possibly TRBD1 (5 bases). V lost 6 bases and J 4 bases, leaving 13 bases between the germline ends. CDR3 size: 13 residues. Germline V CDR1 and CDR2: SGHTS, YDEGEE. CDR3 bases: TGTGCCAGCATCCGAGGAGGGGCCACTGAAGCTTTCTTT. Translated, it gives CASIRGGATEAFF.

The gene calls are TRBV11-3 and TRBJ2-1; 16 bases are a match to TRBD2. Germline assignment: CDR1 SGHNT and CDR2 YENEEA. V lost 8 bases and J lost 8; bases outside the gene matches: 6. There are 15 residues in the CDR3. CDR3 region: CASGTSGGAWDEQFF. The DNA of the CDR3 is TGTGCCAGCGGGACTAGCGGGGGGGCCTGGGATGAGCAGTTCTTC. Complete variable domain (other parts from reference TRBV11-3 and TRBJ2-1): EAGVVQSPRYKIIEKKQPVAFWCNPISGHNTLYWYLQNLGQGPELLIRYENEEAVDDSQLPKDRFSAERLKGVDSTLKIQPAELGDSAVYLCASGTSGGAWDEQFFGPGTRLTVL.

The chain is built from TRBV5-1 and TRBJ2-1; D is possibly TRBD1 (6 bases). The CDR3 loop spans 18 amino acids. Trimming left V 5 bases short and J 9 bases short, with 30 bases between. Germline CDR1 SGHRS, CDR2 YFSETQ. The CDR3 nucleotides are TGCGCCAGCAGTCCTTACTCCCCAGGGGTCCCCGCCGGCCCTGAGCAGTTCTTC. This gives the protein CASSPYSPGVPAGPEQFF.

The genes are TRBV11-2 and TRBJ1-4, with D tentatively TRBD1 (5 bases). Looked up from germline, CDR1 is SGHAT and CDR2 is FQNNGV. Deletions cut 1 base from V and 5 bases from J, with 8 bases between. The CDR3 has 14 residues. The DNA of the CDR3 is TGTGCCAGCAGCTTAGCTCAGGGAAATGAAAAACTGTTTTTT. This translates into CASSLAQGNEKLFF.

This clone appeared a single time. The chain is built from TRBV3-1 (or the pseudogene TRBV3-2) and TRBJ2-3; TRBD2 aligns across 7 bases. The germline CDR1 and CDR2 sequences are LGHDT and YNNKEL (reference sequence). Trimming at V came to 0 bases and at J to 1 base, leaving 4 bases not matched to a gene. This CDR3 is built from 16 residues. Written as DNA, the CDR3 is TGTGCCAGCAGCCAAGATTTTGCGGGGGGCACAGATACGCAGTATTTT. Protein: CASSQDFAGGTDTQYF.

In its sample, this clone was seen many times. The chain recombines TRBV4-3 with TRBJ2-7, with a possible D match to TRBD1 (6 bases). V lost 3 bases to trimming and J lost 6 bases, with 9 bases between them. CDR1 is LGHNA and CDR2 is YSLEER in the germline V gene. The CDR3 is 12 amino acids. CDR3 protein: CASSHARGEQYF. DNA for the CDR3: TGCGCCAGCAGCCACGCCAGGGGCGAGCAGTACTTC.

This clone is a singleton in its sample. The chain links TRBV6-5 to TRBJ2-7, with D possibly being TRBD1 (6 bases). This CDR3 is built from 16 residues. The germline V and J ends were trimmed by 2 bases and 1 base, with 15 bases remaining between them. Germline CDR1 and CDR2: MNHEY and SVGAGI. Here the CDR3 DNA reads TGTGCCAGCAGTTACACAGGGAGTGTAGGGTCCTACGAGCAGTACTTC. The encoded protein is CASSYTGSVGSYEQYF.

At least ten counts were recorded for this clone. The CDR3 is CASTIGTANNEQFF. The CDR3 nucleotides read TGTGCCAGTACCATCGGGACAGCCAACAATGAGCAGTTCTTC. The chain links TRBV19 to TRBJ2-1; 7 nucleotides match TRBD1. V lost 7 bases to trimming and J lost 5 bases; unmatched junction nucleotides: 8. Germline V CDR1 and CDR2: LNHDA, SQIVND (reference sequence). The CDR3 is 14 residues long.

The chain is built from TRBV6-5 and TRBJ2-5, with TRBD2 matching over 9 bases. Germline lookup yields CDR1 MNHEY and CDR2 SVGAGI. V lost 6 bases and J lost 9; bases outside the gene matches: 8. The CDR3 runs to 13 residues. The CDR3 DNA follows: TGTGCCAGCAGCCCCGGACTAGCGACGGCCCAGTACTTC. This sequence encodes CASSPGLATAQYF.

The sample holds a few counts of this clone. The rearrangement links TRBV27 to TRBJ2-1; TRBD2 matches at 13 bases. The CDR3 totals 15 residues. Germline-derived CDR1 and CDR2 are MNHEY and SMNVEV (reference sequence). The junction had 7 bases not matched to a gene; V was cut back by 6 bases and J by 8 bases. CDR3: CASRPRTSGGYEQFF. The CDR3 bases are TGTGCCAGCAGGCCTAGGACTAGCGGGGGCTATGAGCAGTTCTTC.

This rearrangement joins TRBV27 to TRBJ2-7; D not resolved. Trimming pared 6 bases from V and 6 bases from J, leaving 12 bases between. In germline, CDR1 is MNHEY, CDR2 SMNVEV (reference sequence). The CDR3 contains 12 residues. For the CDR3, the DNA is TGTGCCAGCAGCCGCCGGAGTGGCGAGCAGTACTTC. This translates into CASSRRSGEQYF.

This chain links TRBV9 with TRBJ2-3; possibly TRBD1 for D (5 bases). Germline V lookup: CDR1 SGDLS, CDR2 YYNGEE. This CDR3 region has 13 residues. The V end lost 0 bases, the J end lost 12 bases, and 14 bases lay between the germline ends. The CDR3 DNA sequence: TGTGCCAGCAGCGTAGGTCAGACAGAGGCTCAGTATTTT. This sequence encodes CASSVGQTEAQYF.

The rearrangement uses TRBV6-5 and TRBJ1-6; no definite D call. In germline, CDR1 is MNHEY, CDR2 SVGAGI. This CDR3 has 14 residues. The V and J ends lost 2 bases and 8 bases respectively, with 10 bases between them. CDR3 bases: TGTGCCAGCAGTTACGTGACGGCGGATTCACCCCTCCACTTT. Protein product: CASSYVTADSPLHF.

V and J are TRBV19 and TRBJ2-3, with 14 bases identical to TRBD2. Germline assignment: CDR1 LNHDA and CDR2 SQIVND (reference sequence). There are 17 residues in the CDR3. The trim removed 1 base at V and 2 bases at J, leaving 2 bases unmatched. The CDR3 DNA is TGTGCCAGTAGTATAGGGACTAGCGGGGGGTTCACAGATACGCAGTATTTT. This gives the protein CASSIGTSGGFTDTQYF.